This TCR beta chain was identified in a study of blood T cells in healthy people across ages. The second PCR ran about 7 to 12 cycles with a sample-barcoded 5' primer and J-beta primers. Each CDR3 protein is one row after TCRdb ran MiXCR on the 5' RACE reads. The top ten clones hold less than 25% of a sample with under 800,000 distinct CDR3 sequences, more than 40% of them seen once. With respect to this clonotype: Its antigen is currently unknown.

V shed 5 bases and J 1 base; nucleotides not matched to a gene: 4. The germline gives CDR1 SEHNR, CDR2 FQNEAQ (reference sequence). CDR3 length: 15 residues. Whole-study findings and limits: A greater number of naive CD4+ cells and higher diversity distinguished long-lived donors from aged donors.

The sample taken for sequencing was blood. The V gene is TRBV7-9, the J gene TRBJ2-3, with 9 positions matching TRBD2. The clonotype comes from a woman in her fifties or sixties in good health. Here the CDR3 DNA reads TGTGCCAGCAGCCGCTGGACTAGCGGCACAGATACGCAGTATTTT. This gives the protein CASSRWTSGTDTQYF. The whole variable domain, remainder taken from reference TRBV7-9 and TRBJ2-3, is DTGVSQNPRHKITKRGQNVTFRCDPISEHNRLYWYRQTLGQGPEFLTYFQNEAQLEKSRLLSDRFSAERPKGSFSTLEIQRTEQGDSAMYLCASSRWTSGTDTQYFGPGTRLTVL.